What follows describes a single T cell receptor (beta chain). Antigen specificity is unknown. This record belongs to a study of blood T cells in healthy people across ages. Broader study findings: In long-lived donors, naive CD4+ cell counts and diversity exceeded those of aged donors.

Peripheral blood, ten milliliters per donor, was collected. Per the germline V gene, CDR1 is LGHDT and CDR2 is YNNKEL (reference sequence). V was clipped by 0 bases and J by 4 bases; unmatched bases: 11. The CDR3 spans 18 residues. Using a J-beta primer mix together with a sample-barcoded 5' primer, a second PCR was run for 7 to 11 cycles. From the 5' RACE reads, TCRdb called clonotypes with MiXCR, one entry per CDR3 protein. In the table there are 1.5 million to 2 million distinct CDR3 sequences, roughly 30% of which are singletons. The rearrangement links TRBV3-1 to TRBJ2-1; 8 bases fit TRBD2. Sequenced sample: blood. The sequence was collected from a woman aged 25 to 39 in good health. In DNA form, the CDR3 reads TGTGCCAGCAGCCAAGATCATTCGGCGGGGGGCGGGTACAATGAGCAGTTCTTC. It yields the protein CASSQDHSAGGGYNEQFF.